The rows below give T cell receptor beta chains drawn from one sample of a study of glioma-infiltrating T cells. In TCRdb, the multiplex PCR reads were re-called with MiXCR into one record per CDR3 protein. The data hold about 140,000 distinct CDR3 sequences, with roughly 43% observed a single time. Sample: glioma tissue, nonneoplastic brain tissue, or PBMCs (not recorded which). The receptors here all came from a human donor with low-grade glioma or glioblastoma, undergoing nonglioma brain surgery, or in good health (not recorded which). Each CDR3 is given with its conserved first and last residue. Fields, in order: V gene, clone size, J gene, D gene, CDR3 protein, CDR3 DNA. A D gene is named only where the DNA matches it firmly. Size tells how often a clone was seen (once, few, many) or the class of an expanded clone, and some rows leave it out.

TRBV20-1	NA	TRBJ2-7	NA	CSASPPTVNEQYF	TGCAGTGCTAGCCCCCCAACAGTGAACGAGCAGTACTTC
TRBV20-1	once	TRBJ2-2	TRBD2	CSAVPTSGVTGELFF	TGCAGTGCTGTTCCGACTAGCGGGGTCACCGGGGAGCTGTTTTTT
TRBV11-2	once	TRBJ1-5	NA	CASSSDRGQPQHF	TGTGCCAGCAGTTCGGACCGGGGTCAGCCCCAGCATTTT
TRBV6-1	few	TRBJ2-7	NA	CASKKRFSGMDEQYF	TGTGCCAGCAAAAAAAGGTTCTCAGGGATGGACGAGCAGTACTTC
TRBV6-6	NA	TRBJ2-7	NA	CASSYSKGPGSSYEQYF	TGTGCCAGCAGTTACTCGAAGGGGCCAGGGAGCTCCTACGAGCAGTACTTC
TRBV29-1	NA	TRBJ2-1	TRBD1	CSAWTGGGEQFF	TGCAGCGCCTGGACAGGGGGAGGTGAGCAGTTCTTC
TRBV27	NA	TRBJ2-7	TRBD2	CASSLSSGDYEQYF	TGTGCCAGCAGTTTATCAAGCGGGGACTACGAGCAGTACTTC
TRBV6-5	NA	TRBJ2-7	NA	CASSMNPGLGEQYF	TGTGCCAGCAGCATGAATCCGGGGTTGGGCGAGCAGTACTTC
TRBV12-3/TRBV12-4	NA	TRBJ2-3	NA	CASSLEKGRGADTQYF	TGTGCCAGCAGTTTGGAGAAGGGAAGGGGTGCAGATACGCAGTATTTT
TRBV3-1	NA	TRBJ2-5	TRBD2	CASSPWTSGEETQYF	TGTGCCAGCAGCCCTTGGACTAGCGGGGAAGAGACCCAGTACTTC
TRBV10-2	NA	TRBJ1-2	NA	CASSDGQYYGYTF	TGCGCCAGCAGTGATGGACAGTACTATGGCTACACCTTC
TRBV28	NA	TRBJ1-6	NA	CASRDRANSPLHF	TGTGCCAGCAGAGATAGGGCCAATTCACCCCTCCACTTT
TRBV4-3	NA	TRBJ1-2	NA	CASSQDHGRGVGYTF	TGCGCCAGCAGCCAAGACCACGGTAGGGGAGTCGGCTACACCTTC
TRBV2	NA	TRBJ1-6	NA	CASSGDFNSPLHF	TGTGCCAGCAGTGGGGACTTCAATTCACCCCTCCACTTT
TRBV6-5	NA	TRBJ2-1	TRBD2	CASSYSGGRSSYNEQFF	TGTGCCAGCAGTTACTCGGGCGGGAGGTCCTCCTACAATGAGCAGTTCTTC
TRBV6-1	NA	TRBJ2-7	TRBD2	CASSEVAAGGYEQYF	TGTGCCAGCAGTGAAGTGGCAGCGGGAGGGTACGAGCAGTACTTC
TRBV7-2	NA	TRBJ2-5	NA	CASSLGVIEETQYF	TGTGCCAGCAGCTTAGGGGTCATCGAAGAGACCCAGTACTTC
TRBV6-1	few	TRBJ1-5	TRBD1	CASRMDRGNQPQHF	TGTGCCAGCAGGATGGACAGGGGGAATCAGCCCCAGCATTTT
TRBV24-1	few	TRBJ1-2	NA	CATSGDGRYGYTF	TGTGCCACCAGTGGGGACGGACGCTATGGCTACACCTTC
TRBV25-1	NA	TRBJ1-1	NA	CASSEGHQNTEAFF	TGTGCCAGCAGTGAGGGACACCAGAACACTGAAGCTTTCTTT
TRBV27	few	TRBJ1-6	NA	CASRDGVSSYNSPLHF	TGTGCCAGCAGGGACGGCGTTTCCTCCTATAATTCACCCCTCCACTTT
TRBV6-1	NA	TRBJ2-3	NA	CASMDIGVGDTQYF	TGTGCCAGCATGGATATCGGAGTAGGAGATACGCAGTATTTT
TRBV15	NA	TRBJ2-1	NA	CTTSRGDAWLEQFF	TGTACCACCAGCAGAGGGGACGCCTGGTTGGAGCAGTTCTTC
TRBV6-1	NA	TRBJ1-5	TRBD1	CASTSPGGWQPQHF	TGTGCCAGCACCTCCCCAGGGGGCTGGCAGCCCCAGCATTTT
TRBV20-1	NA	TRBJ2-7	NA	CSARPGVGDTYEQYF	TGCAGTGCTAGACCGGGGGTGGGGGACACCTACGAGCAGTACTTC
TRBV28	NA	TRBJ1-2	NA	CASSLARDGGYTF	TGTGCCAGCAGTTTAGCACGGGATGGTGGCTACACCTTC
TRBV12-3/TRBV12-4	NA	TRBJ1-1	NA	CASSFNRVTEAFF	TGTGCCAGCAGTTTTAACAGGGTCACTGAAGCTTTCTTT
TRBV3-1	few	TRBJ2-7	NA	CASSQEGWEQYF	TGTGCCAGCAGCCAAGAGGGGTGGGAGCAGTACTTC
TRBV6-2/TRBV6-3	many	TRBJ2-7	TRBD1	CASTPRDRVQDEQYF	TGTGCCAGCACCCCCCGGGACAGGGTCCAGGACGAGCAGTACTTC
TRBV20-1	NA	TRBJ1-2	TRBD1	CSASDILQGALYGYTF	TGCAGTGCTAGTGATATTCTCCAGGGGGCACTCTATGGCTACACCTTC
TRBV15	NA	TRBJ2-1	NA	CATSRLTGWYNEQFF	TGTGCCACCAGCAGATTAACGGGGTGGTACAATGAGCAGTTCTTC
TRBV6-1	NA	TRBJ2-7	NA	CASSLETYEQYF	TGTGCCAGCAGCCTAGAGACCTACGAGCAGTACTTC
TRBV20-1	NA	TRBJ2-3	NA	CSASKGDTQYF	TGCAGTGCTAGTAAGGGAGATACGCAGTATTTT
TRBV7-2	NA	TRBJ2-3	TRBD1	CARSKGQGTDTQYF	TGTGCCCGCAGTAAAGGACAGGGCACAGATACGCAGTATTTT
TRBV28	NA	TRBJ1-2	NA	CASSENVRGGYTF	TGTGCCAGCTCAGAGAATGTCAGGGGTGGCTACACCTTC
TRBV25-1	many	TRBJ1-1	NA	CASSVGTEAFF	TGTGCCAGCAGTGTAGGGACTGAAGCTTTCTTT
TRBV20-1	NA	TRBJ2-2	TRBD1	CSANGDRGPGELFF	TGCAGTGCGAATGGGGACAGGGGGCCCGGGGAGCTGTTTTTT
TRBV5-1	NA	TRBJ2-3	NA	CASRWQGTSTDTQYF	TGCGCCAGCAGATGGCAGGGGACTAGCACAGATACGCAGTATTTT
TRBV7-2	NA	TRBJ2-7	TRBD2	CASSLASSGNYEQYF	TGTGCCAGCAGCTTAGCTTCCAGCGGGAACTACGAGCAGTACTTC
TRBV29-1	NA	TRBJ2-1	NA	CSDRDRTYNEQFF	TGCAGCGACCGGGACCGAACCTACAATGAGCAGTTCTTC
TRBV2	NA	TRBJ2-2	TRBD1	CASSGANDRGLRTGELFF	TGTGCCAGCAGTGGGGCTAACGACAGGGGGCTGCGCACCGGGGAGCTGTTTTTT
TRBV6-6	once	TRBJ2-1	NA	CASRPTGASYNEQFF	TGTGCCAGCCGACCGACGGGTGCTTCCTACAATGAGCAGTTCTTC
TRBV7-2	few	TRBJ1-4	TRBD1	CASSANRGNEKLFF	TGTGCCAGCAGCGCTAACAGGGGGAATGAAAAACTGTTTTTT
TRBV7-2	once	TRBJ1-4	NA	CASSAYTEKLFF	TGTGCCAGCAGCGCCTACACTGAAAAACTGTTTTTT
TRBV20-1	NA	TRBJ1-6	NA	CSASSGFDSPLHF	TGCAGTGCTAGTTCCGGGTTCGATTCACCCCTCCACTTT
TRBV11-2	NA	TRBJ2-2	TRBD2	CASSPGGGYTGELFF	TGTGCCAGCAGCCCCGGGGGGGGATACACCGGGGAGCTGTTTTTT
TRBV27	NA	TRBJ1-5	NA	CASSPTVGANQPQHF	TGTGCCAGCAGTCCCACAGTGGGGGCCAATCAGCCCCAGCATTTT
TRBV2	few	TRBJ2-7	NA	CASSGGSYEQYF	TGTGCCAGCAGTGGCGGCTCCTACGAGCAGTACTTC
TRBV6-2/TRBV6-3	NA	TRBJ1-1	TRBD1	CASSTGTGATEAFF	TGTGCCAGCAGTACTGGGACAGGGGCCACTGAAGCTTTCTTT
TRBV11-2	NA	TRBJ2-4	NA	CASSLGQIAKNIQYF	TGTGCCAGCAGCTTAGGTCAGATAGCCAAAAACATTCAGTACTTC
TRBV20-1	NA	TRBJ2-2	TRBD2	CSANDVERGNTRELFF	TGCAGTGCTAACGATGTCGAGCGGGGGAACACCAGGGAGCTGTTTTTT
TRBV6-2/TRBV6-3	NA	TRBJ2-6	NA	CASSYAGVGANVLTF	TGTGCCAGCAGTTACGCAGGGGTCGGGGCCAACGTCCTGACTTTC
TRBV6-2/TRBV6-3	NA	TRBJ1-4	TRBD1	CASSYPGGPTNEKLFF	TGTGCCAGCAGTTATCCAGGGGGACCAACTAATGAAAAACTGTTTTTT
TRBV27	NA	TRBJ2-1	TRBD1	CASSATTGFSYNEQFF	TGTGCCAGCAGTGCCACGACAGGGTTCTCCTACAATGAGCAGTTCTTC